This T cell receptor beta chain was found in a study of blood T cell repertoires in COVID-19. Study summary: Donors in the United States, Italy and Spain gave samples during acute or convalescent COVID-19. Sample material is recorded as cDNA or gDNA derived from T cells, B-cell-depleted T cells, or PBMCs.

The CDR3 spans 14 residues. The ends were cut back, 2 bases at V and 0 bases at J, with 8 bases in the middle. Per the germline V gene, CDR1 is LGHDT and CDR2 is YNNKEL (reference sequence). In the authors' workflow: Amplifying reference gene primers gave estimates of nucleated cell counts. Repertoires were generated with immunoSEQ multiplex PCR, while TCRdb's copy carries only in-frame clones and drops some. The DNA was the basis for D and trimming; V, J and clone size are from that table. Among 150,000 to 160,000 clones listed, roughly 78% were seen once. Input material: peripheral blood. The TCR sequence derives from an elderly man with acute or convalescent COVID-19. The chain combines TRBV3-1 (or the pseudogene TRBV3-2) with TRBJ2-7; D may be TRBD1 (6 bases). CDR3 nucleotide sequence: TGTGCCAGCAGCCAACAGGGGTCCTCCTACGAGCAGTACGTC. It codes for CASSQQGSSYEQYV.